This T cell receptor (beta chain) was documented in a study of beta chain features in type 1 diabetes. This clone was seen only a few times. Antigen specificity is unknown. Expressed TCRB transcripts were sequenced because the entire RNA isolate underwent reverse transcription. Clones were sequenced by immunoSEQ multiplex PCR, and TCRdb holds only the in-frame ones, with some missing. Seen here are approximately 260,000 clones, roughly 22% observed once, and the top ten hold around 0.03%. The CDR3 contains 13 residues. V gave up 6 bases and J gave up 6 bases; unmatched junction bases: 5. Germline V CDR1 and CDR2: SNHLY, FYNNEI. General study points: TCRB CDR3s were moderately but significantly shorter in Type 1 diabetes patients in all four CD4+ subsets. Junctions at VDJ sites from type 1 diabetes patients had fewer insertions and more deletions.

This TCR was recovered from a woman between 40 and 50 years old with type 1 diabetes. The rearrangement joins TRBV2 to TRBJ2-7, with 10 positions matching TRBD1. Material for sequencing was naive CD4+ T cells from blood. This CDR3 reads CASRGQGRGEQYF. CDR3 coding DNA: TGTGCCAGCAGGGGACAGGGGAGAGGCGAGCAGTACTTC.